One T cell receptor beta chain is described in this entry. Its target is unknown. Germline V gene data show CDR1 as LNHDA and CDR2 as SQIVND (reference sequence). The CDR3 consists of 13 residues. Trimming took 10 bases from V and 8 from J, leaving 17 bases between them. This entry belongs to a study of cytomegalovirus exposure and HLA in healthy donors. Study observations and caveats: Common viral pathogens (according to a later analysis) appeared linked to several of the most significant clusters.

PCR employed 60 Vbeta and 13 Jbeta primers. In the authors' methods: Per a later analysis, the number of unique TCR beta chains was roughly 83 million, of which around 10 million were shared. Method: immunoSEQ multiplex PCR; TCRdb's copy keeps in-frame clones and lacks some. The V and J calls and clone size come from that table; D and trimming were worked out from the DNA. The sample holds roughly 140,000 clones. V is TRBV19 and J is TRBJ1-4, with D possibly TRBD1 on 6 matching bases. The sequenced sample was PBMCs. The origin of this receptor is a man aged 40-49 years in good health and CMV-seronegative. The CDR3 nucleotides read TGTGCCACGGGGGGCAGGAGAGGGGAAAAACTGTTTTTT. Translating gives CATGGRRGEKLFF.